This T cell receptor beta chain appears in the sequencing data of a study of T-cell reconstitution after alpha-beta-depleted transplantation in children. Study-wide findings and caveats: Reportedly, roughly two months post-transplant, alpha-beta T cells arose from several hundred expanded graft clones. Diversity of TCRbeta at day 60 was high in some patients, arising from surviving recipient T cells and thymic progenitors. Among T cells one year after transplant, newly produced cells accounted for most counts and diversity.

The length of the CDR3 is 16 residues. The germline CDR1 and CDR2 sequences are SGHKS and YYEKEE (reference sequence). Trimming shortened V by 1 base and J by 2 bases, and 14 bases separated the two germline ends. Of note for this clonotype: Its antigen is currently unknown.

TCRbeta library construction was performed incorporating unique molecular identifiers. MiXCR was run by TCRdb on the PCR reads, yielding one entry per CDR3 protein. Counted here are around 440,000 distinct CDR3 sequences, 8% to 11% occurring once; the ten biggest clones make up roughly 2.1%. Sequences were derived from PBMCs, sampled before TCRalphabeta/CD19-depleted stem cell transplant. This clonotype originated in a child aged 2-15 years with inherited bone marrow failure, due to receive a stem cell transplant. The gene calls are TRBV5-5 and TRBJ2-3; no firm D call. CDR3 sequence (DNA): TGTGCCAGCAGCTTGTTAACCGGTTCCCTCACAGATACGCAGTATTTT. Its translation is CASSLLTGSLTDTQYF.